This T cell receptor beta chain was retrieved from a study of a mutant IDH1 vaccine in newly diagnosed glioma. Overall study context: Following radiotherapy alone, or alongside temozolomide cycles, vaccination was started after an interval of 4-6 weeks.

As to this clone: The antigen is unknown.

Generated by immunoSEQ multiplex PCR, the TCRdb table keeps only in-frame clones and is missing some. The sample has around 60,000 clones, about 91% seen once. Time point meaning: week 11, during vaccination. Doses of 300 ug of mutant IDH1 20-mer peptide were given with topical imiquimod. The CDR3 is 14 amino acids. This rearrangement joins TRBV21-1 to TRBJ1-6. TRBV21-1 has pseudogene status. Sequencing was performed on PBMCs, taken from a glioma patient whose treatment included an IDH1 peptide vaccine. The sequence was obtained from a man aged 40-49 years with glioma. The CDR3 DNA is TGTGCCAGCAGCAAGCGTTCTGGGAATTCACCCCTCCACTTT. Amino acid sequence: CASSKRSGNSPLHF.